This is a list of T cell receptor beta chains from one sample in a study of T cells in localized non-small cell lung cancer. TCRdb's table, derived via immunoSEQ multiplex PCR, lists solely in-frame clones and lacks some. The table includes about 7,900 clones, 93% detected once. Sequenced material: peripheral blood, taken before any cancer treatment. The receptors shown here come from a woman aged 35-75 years with stage I lung adenocarcinoma. The CDR3 runs from the conserved cysteine through the conserved F or W. The order of the fields is D gene, J gene, V gene, clone size, CDR3 protein, CDR3 DNA. A D gene is named only where the DNA matches it firmly. Clone sizes are given selectively: once, few, many, or a class where the clone is expanded.

d_gene: TRBD2; j_gene: TRBJ2-1; v_gene: TRBV18; abundance: .; CDR3aa: CASSRATSGRNHEQFF; CDR3nt: TGTGCCAGCTCACGCGCCACTAGCGGGAGGAATCATGAGCAGTTCTTC
d_gene: .; j_gene: TRBJ1-1; v_gene: TRBV9; abundance: .; CDR3aa: CASSVDLLNTEAFF; CDR3nt: TGTGCCAGCAGCGTAGACCTGCTGAACACTGAAGCTTTCTTT
d_gene: .; j_gene: TRBJ1-2; v_gene: TRBV6-6; abundance: .; CDR3aa: CASSSNRVGYTF; CDR3nt: TGTGCCAGCAGCTCCAACAGGGTTGGCTACACCTTC
d_gene: .; j_gene: TRBJ2-4; v_gene: TRBV6-5; abundance: .; CDR3aa: CASRDTGTTKNIQYF; CDR3nt: TGTGCCAGCAGAGACACCGGCACTACGAAAAACATTCAGTACTTC
d_gene: .; j_gene: TRBJ2-3; v_gene: TRBV27; abundance: .; CDR3aa: CASSRWGLRDTQYF; CDR3nt: TGTGCCAGCAGTAGGTGGGGGTTAAGGGATACGCAGTATTTT
d_gene: TRBD2; j_gene: TRBJ2-1; v_gene: TRBV19; abundance: .; CDR3aa: CASGTSGSGEQFF; CDR3nt: TGTGCCAGTGGGACTAGCGGGAGCGGTGAGCAGTTCTTC
d_gene: .; j_gene: TRBJ2-1; v_gene: TRBV2; abundance: few; CDR3aa: CASSYYNEQFF; CDR3nt: TGTGCCAGCAGCTACTACAATGAGCAGTTCTTC
d_gene: .; j_gene: TRBJ2-1; v_gene: TRBV5-1; abundance: few; CDR3aa: CASSPGYNEQFF; CDR3nt: TGCGCCAGCAGCCCGGGTTACAATGAGCAGTTCTTC
d_gene: .; j_gene: TRBJ2-1; v_gene: TRBV7-9; abundance: .; CDR3aa: CASSLDPASSYNEQFF; CDR3nt: TGTGCCAGCAGCTTAGACCCTGCGAGCTCCTACAATGAGCAGTTCTTC
d_gene: .; j_gene: TRBJ2-4; v_gene: TRBV11-2; abundance: .; CDR3aa: CASSLEWVIRGNIQYF; CDR3nt: TGTGCCAGCAGCTTAGAATGGGTGATTCGGGGAAACATTCAGTACTTC
d_gene: .; j_gene: TRBJ1-5; v_gene: TRBV14; abundance: .; CDR3aa: CASSQGLLQPQHF; CDR3nt: TGTGCCAGCAGCCAAGGGCTTCTTCAGCCCCAGCATTTT
d_gene: TRBD1; j_gene: TRBJ2-7; v_gene: TRBV7-9; abundance: once; CDR3aa: CASSSPGQGTYEQYF; CDR3nt: TGTGCCAGCAGCTCCCCGGGACAGGGAACCTACGAGCAGTACTTC
d_gene: TRBD1; j_gene: TRBJ2-7; v_gene: TRBV27; abundance: .; CDR3aa: CASSPQGVTYEQYF; CDR3nt: TGTGCCAGCAGTCCTCAGGGGGTGACCTACGAGCAGTACTTC
d_gene: .; j_gene: TRBJ2-5; v_gene: TRBV27; abundance: once; CDR3aa: CASSSPERAKETQYF; CDR3nt: TGTGCCAGCAGTTCCCCCGAGCGGGCCAAAGAGACCCAGTACTTC
d_gene: .; j_gene: TRBJ2-2; v_gene: TRBV7-6; abundance: .; CDR3aa: CASSHTRQTTGELFF; CDR3nt: TGTGCCAGCAGCCACACGCGGCAGACAACCGGGGAGCTGTTTTTT
d_gene: TRBD2; j_gene: TRBJ2-1; v_gene: TRBV10-3; abundance: .; CDR3aa: CAITSGTSPYNEQFF; CDR3nt: TGTGCCATCACCTCCGGGACTAGCCCCTACAATGAGCAGTTCTTC
d_gene: .; j_gene: TRBJ1-6; v_gene: TRBV6-1; abundance: .; CDR3aa: CASKPDSDNSPLHF; CDR3nt: TGTGCCAGCAAACCGGACAGTGATAATTCACCCCTCCACTTT
d_gene: TRBD2; j_gene: TRBJ2-7; v_gene: TRBV27; abundance: .; CDR3aa: CASSLGYRGVSYEQYF; CDR3nt: TGTGCCAGCAGTTTGGGTTACCGGGGGGTCTCCTACGAGCAGTACTTC
d_gene: TRBD1; j_gene: TRBJ1-1; v_gene: TRBV4-1; abundance: few; CDR3aa: CASSRITGVRNTEAFF; CDR3nt: TGCGCCAGCAGCCGAATTACAGGGGTTCGGAACACTGAAGCTTTCTTT
d_gene: TRBD2; j_gene: TRBJ2-5; v_gene: TRBV7-9; abundance: .; CDR3aa: CASSFGVSSGGETQYF; CDR3nt: TGTGCCAGCAGCTTCGGGGTCTCTAGCGGGGGGGAGACCCAGTACTTC
d_gene: .; j_gene: TRBJ2-4; v_gene: TRBV6-5; abundance: .; CDR3aa: CASSYSRPVRGNIQYF; CDR3nt: TGTGCCAGCAGTTACTCCCGACCGGTCCGGGGAAACATTCAGTACTTC
d_gene: .; j_gene: TRBJ1-5; v_gene: TRBV7-6; abundance: .; CDR3aa: CASSSKPYSGGNQPQHF; CDR3nt: TGTGCCAGCAGCTCGAAACCCTATTCAGGGGGCAATCAGCCCCAGCATTTT
d_gene: .; j_gene: TRBJ2-3; v_gene: TRBV4-1; abundance: .; CDR3aa: CASSQTANGIADTQYF; CDR3nt: TGCGCCAGCAGCCAAACAGCAAACGGGATCGCAGATACGCAGTATTTT
d_gene: .; j_gene: TRBJ2-1; v_gene: TRBV5-1; abundance: once; CDR3aa: CASRLIAGYSYNEQFF; CDR3nt: TGCGCCAGCAGATTAATAGCCGGGTACTCCTACAATGAGCAGTTCTTC
d_gene: .; j_gene: TRBJ1-5; v_gene: TRBV27; abundance: .; CDR3aa: CASSPRGDGGPQHF; CDR3nt: TGTGCCAGCAGCCCACGAGGAGATGGGGGGCCCCAGCATTTT
d_gene: .; j_gene: TRBJ2-1; v_gene: TRBV27; abundance: .; CDR3aa: CASSLTGAAYNEQFF; CDR3nt: TGTGCCAGCAGTTTAACGGGAGCCGCCTACAATGAGCAGTTCTTC
d_gene: TRBD2; j_gene: TRBJ2-7; v_gene: TRBV29-1; abundance: .; CDR3aa: CSVRGTSGRGGEQYF; CDR3nt: TGCAGCGTGAGGGGGACTAGCGGGAGGGGTGGCGAGCAGTACTTC
d_gene: .; j_gene: TRBJ1-5; v_gene: TRBV7-9; abundance: once; CDR3aa: CASSDSNQPQHF; CDR3nt: TGTGCCAGCAGCGATAGCAATCAGCCCCAGCATTTT
d_gene: .; j_gene: TRBJ1-5; v_gene: TRBV6-6; abundance: .; CDR3aa: CASSRSGGGEQPQHF; CDR3nt: TGTGCCAGCAGTCGATCCGGGGGGGGTGAACAGCCCCAGCATTTT
d_gene: .; j_gene: TRBJ2-1; v_gene: TRBV7-9; abundance: .; CDR3aa: CASSLDGVAVFF; CDR3nt: TGTGCCAGCAGCTTAGATGGGGTGGCGGTATTCTTC
d_gene: .; j_gene: TRBJ2-5; v_gene: TRBV5-1; abundance: once; CDR3aa: CASSLEGRYGETQYF; CDR3nt: TGCGCCAGCAGCTTGGAGGGGCGATATGGAGAGACCCAGTACTTC
d_gene: .; j_gene: TRBJ1-1; v_gene: TRBV27; abundance: .; CDR3aa: CASSPSRGMVTEAFF; CDR3nt: TGTGCCAGCAGTCCGTCCAGGGGAATGGTGACTGAAGCTTTCTTT
d_gene: TRBD2; j_gene: TRBJ2-5; v_gene: TRBV7-7; abundance: .; CDR3aa: CASRPGTSGLGTQYF; CDR3nt: TGTGCTAGCAGACCCGGGACTAGCGGGTTAGGGACCCAGTACTTC
d_gene: TRBD1; j_gene: TRBJ1-1; v_gene: TRBV18; abundance: .; CDR3aa: CASSPPGTGNMNTEAFF; CDR3nt: TGTGCCAGCTCACCCCCCGGGACAGGGAATATGAACACTGAAGCTTTCTTT
d_gene: .; j_gene: TRBJ2-2; v_gene: TRBV5-1; abundance: .; CDR3aa: CASSLWTGELFF; CDR3nt: TGCGCCAGCAGCTTATGGACCGGGGAGCTGTTTTTT
d_gene: .; j_gene: TRBJ2-1; v_gene: TRBV11-1; abundance: once; CDR3aa: CASSLGGEQFF; CDR3nt: TGTGCCAGCAGCTTAGGGGGCGAGCAGTTCTTC
d_gene: TRBD2; j_gene: TRBJ2-3; v_gene: TRBV7-6; abundance: .; CDR3aa: CASSLGLAGPTDTQYF; CDR3nt: TGTGCCAGCAGCTTAGGACTAGCGGGACCCACAGATACGCAGTATTTT
d_gene: .; j_gene: TRBJ1-1; v_gene: TRBV6-6; abundance: .; CDR3aa: CASSGGDTEAFF; CDR3nt: TGTGCCAGTAGTGGGGGAGACACTGAAGCTTTCTTT
d_gene: TRBD1; j_gene: TRBJ1-2; v_gene: TRBV18; abundance: .; CDR3aa: CASSPPGQGAECTF; CDR3nt: TGTGCCAGCTCACCACCGGGACAGGGGGCGGAGTGCACCTTC
d_gene: .; j_gene: TRBJ2-1; v_gene: TRBV11-2; abundance: .; CDR3aa: CASSFGVNNEQFF; CDR3nt: TGTGCCAGCAGCTTTGGCGTGAACAATGAGCAGTTCTTC
d_gene: .; j_gene: TRBJ1-3; v_gene: TRBV7-2; abundance: .; CDR3aa: CASSPDRNSGNTIYF; CDR3nt: TGTGCCAGCAGCCCAGACAGGAACTCTGGAAACACCATATATTTT
d_gene: .; j_gene: TRBJ1-5; v_gene: TRBV5-6; abundance: once; CDR3aa: CASSLYQDNQPQHF; CDR3nt: TGTGCCAGCAGCTTGTACCAGGACAATCAGCCCCAGCATTTT
d_gene: TRBD1; j_gene: TRBJ1-2; v_gene: TRBV25-1; abundance: .; CDR3aa: CASSVEGALGYTF; CDR3nt: TGTGCCAGCAGTGTTGAGGGGGCGTTGGGCTACACCTTC
d_gene: TRBD1; j_gene: TRBJ1-6; v_gene: TRBV9; abundance: .; CDR3aa: CASSVGGDRLGSPLHF; CDR3nt: TGTGCCAGCAGCGTAGGAGGGGACAGGCTTGGTTCACCCCTCCACTTT
d_gene: .; j_gene: TRBJ2-5; v_gene: TRBV7-2; abundance: .; CDR3aa: CASSPLAETQYF; CDR3nt: TGTGCCAGCAGCCCGCTGGCAGAGACCCAGTACTTC